Below are 20 T cell receptor beta chains sequenced from a single sample in a study of cytomegalovirus exposure and HLA in healthy donors. Primers included in the PCR were 60 Vbeta and 13 Jbeta primers. Measured with immunoSEQ multiplex PCR; TCRdb has only the in-frame clones, and not every one. The data show roughly 100,000 clones, around 85% seen once. The sample was PBMCs. The receptors originated from a man aged 25-40 years in good health and CMV-seronegative.

This clone was seen more than once but under ten times. The gene calls are TRBV6-1 and TRBJ2-1, with D uncertain. Germline V gene lookup returns CDR1 MNHNS and CDR2 SASEGT. V lost 7 bases to trimming and J lost 12 bases, with 16 bases between them. CDR3 length: 12 amino acids. CDR3 in DNA: TGTGCCAGCACTTCCCTTAGCCCGGGGCAGTTCTTC. Protein product: CASTSLSPGQFF.

This chain links TRBV4-1 with TRBJ2-3; a possible D gene is TRBD2 (6 bases). Deletions cut 4 bases from V and 1 base from J, with 21 bases between. The germline V gene encodes CDR1 MGHRA and CDR2 YSYEKL. This CDR3 is 18 amino acids long. Here the CDR3 reads CASSPSLSSGSGTDTQYF. The CDR3 region has the DNA TGCGCCAGCAGCCCATCTCTCTCCTCCGGGAGTGGCACAGATACGCAGTATTTT.

This chain uses TRBV11-2 with TRBJ1-5; no clear D gene. The germline gives CDR1 SGHAT, CDR2 FQNNGV. V was clipped by 0 bases and J by 10 bases, with 13 bases between them. The CDR3 has 14 residues. CDR3 in amino acids: CASSLEGDYAPQHF. CDR3 nucleotide sequence: TGTGCCAGCAGCTTAGAGGGAGACTACGCTCCCCAGCATTTT.

This rearrangement joins TRBV7-7 to TRBJ2-1; 7 bases are shared with TRBD2. Germline CDR1 reads SSHAT; CDR2 reads FNYEAQ (reference sequence). V was pared by 5 bases and J by 5 bases, with 6 bases of the junction left unmatched. The CDR3 spans 14 residues. CDR3 sequence reads: CASSPLSGDNEQFF. DNA of the CDR3: TGTGCCAGCAGCCCCCTGAGCGGGGACAATGAGCAGTTCTTC.

V gene TRBV28 combines with J gene TRBJ2-2; 9 nucleotides align to TRBD1. J lost 7 bases, V lost 6 bases, and 6 bases had no gene match. Germline V gene lookup returns CDR1 MDHEN and CDR2 SYDVKM. The length of the CDR3 is 14 residues. The CDR3 DNA reads as TGTGCCAGCAGACTACAGGGGGCTGGCGGGGAGCTGTTTTTT. Protein: CASRLQGAGGELFF. Using reference TRBV28 and TRBJ2-2 for the parts outside the CDR3, the full variable domain is DVKVTQSSRYLVKRTGEKVFLECVQDMDHENMFWYRQDPGLGLRLIYFSYDVKMKEKGDIPEGYSVSREKKERFSLILESASTNQTSMYLCASRLQGAGGELFFGEGSRLTVL.

The genes are TRBV5-1 and TRBJ2-5, with 8 bases that match TRBD2. The CDR3 runs to 16 residues. V lost 0 bases, J lost 4 bases, and 8 bases stayed unmatched. In germline, CDR1 is SGHRS, CDR2 YFSETQ. The CDR3 region is CASSLAYGGVSETQYF. Here the CDR3 DNA reads TGCGCCAGCAGCTTGGCTTACGGGGGGGTCTCAGAGACCCAGTACTTC.

The J gene is TRBJ2-7, the V gene TRBV5-1; possible D gene TRBD2, 5 bases. There are 13 residues in the CDR3. The V end was cut by 0 bases, the J end by 3 bases, with 7 bases between. CDR1 is SGHRS and CDR2 is YFSETQ in the germline V gene. The chain's CDR3 is CASSLGGIYEQYF. In DNA, the CDR3 is TGCGCCAGCAGCTTGGGAGGGATCTACGAGCAGTACTTC.

This clone was observed a few times. The chain employs TRBV25-1 and TRBJ1-4, with 8 bases identical to TRBD1. V was clipped by 3 bases and J by 6 bases; unmatched bases: 9. This CDR3 is built from 16 residues. Germline CDR1 MGHDK, CDR2 SYGVNS. The DNA of the CDR3 is TGTGCCAGCAGTGAGTCTCAGGGGGCGGTTGATGAAAAACTGTTTTTT. Translating it yields CASSESQGAVDEKLFF.

V is TRBV2 and J is TRBJ2-3; the D is unclear. Germline CDR1 SNHLY, CDR2 FYNNEI. The CDR3 covers 14 residues. Trimming stripped 2 bases from V and 2 bases from J, with 8 bases between. The CDR3: CASSERQATDTQYF. CDR3 nucleotide sequence: TGTGCCAGCAGTGAAAGGCAGGCCACAGATACGCAGTATTTT.

The chain couples TRBV30 to TRBJ1-1; tentative D call: TRBD1 (6 bases). Trimming stripped 0 bases from V and 4 bases from J, with 9 bases between. The CDR3 contains 13 residues. Per the germline V gene, CDR1 is GTSNPN and CDR2 is SVGIG (reference sequence). Written as DNA, the CDR3 is TGTGCCTGGAGTGTAGTAGGGGGCACTGAAGCTTTCTTT. Its protein product is CAWSVVGGTEAFF.

This clone was seen a handful of times. The J gene is TRBJ2-6, the V gene TRBV6-4; maybe TRBD1 (5 bases). Germline CDR1 is MRHNA and CDR2 is SNTAGT. The germline V and J ends were trimmed by 1 base and 3 bases, with 10 bases remaining between them. This CDR3 spans 16 amino acids. The DNA of the CDR3 is TGTGCCAGCAGTGACTTTAGGGGTCTTGGGGCCAACGTCCTGACTTTC. Its translation is CASSDFRGLGANVLTF.

V usage is TRBV6-5 and J usage is TRBJ1-2; D is unclear. Germline V gives CDR1 MNHEY, CDR2 SVGAGI. The CDR3 is 15 residues long. Trimming pared 2 bases from V and 5 bases from J, leaving 15 bases between. Written as DNA, the CDR3 is TGTGCCAGCAGTTACGAGAGAGCGGGAGAGTATGGCTACACCTTC. Translated: CASSYERAGEYGYTF.

DNA for the CDR3: TGTGCCAGCAGCTCTCCCCGGGCTAGCGGTTTGAACACCGGGGAGCTGTTTTTT. This encodes CASSSPRASGLNTGELFF. This chain uses TRBV7-9 with TRBJ2-2, with TRBD2 matching 7 bases. This CDR3 has 18 amino acids. Germline CDR1 reads SEHNR; CDR2 reads FQNEAQ (reference sequence). Germline trimming cut 4 bases from V and 1 base from J; bases unmatched to any gene: 12. The variable domain in full, completed from reference TRBV7-9 and TRBJ2-2, reads DTGVSQNPRHKITKRGQNVTFRCDPISEHNRLYWYRQTLGQGPEFLTYFQNEAQLEKSRLLSDRFSAERPKGSFSTLEIQRTEQGDSAMYLCASSSPRASGLNTGELFFGEGSRLTVL.

The gene calls are TRBV27 and TRBJ1-1, with unresolved D. Trimming pared 1 base from V and 0 bases from J, leaving 9 bases between. This CDR3 contains 15 residues. The germline V gene has CDR1 MNHEY and CDR2 SMNVEV (reference sequence). CDR3 region: CASSLLEGLNTEAFF. The CDR3 nucleotides read TGTGCCAGCAGTTTATTGGAGGGCCTGAACACTGAAGCTTTCTTT.

This chain uses TRBV10-3 with TRBJ1-5; TRBD1 matches 8 bases. The CDR3 covers 14 residues. J was trimmed by 2 bases and V by 5 bases; bases with no gene match: 2. Germline V CDR1 and CDR2: ENHRY, SYGVKD. The CDR3 bases are TGTGCCATCAGTACAGGGGGGCGCAATCAGCCCCAGCATTTT. Its translation is CAISTGGRNQPQHF.

J is TRBJ2-7 and V is TRBV4-2, with TRBD2 matching over 8 bases. This CDR3 has 20 amino acids. With V trimmed by 0 bases and J by 3 bases, 19 bases remained unmatched. Germline V gene lookup returns CDR1 LGHNA and CDR2 YNFKEQ. CDR3 protein: CASSQDRPASGLVFVYEQYF. In DNA form, the CDR3 reads TGTGCCAGCAGCCAAGATCGTCCGGCTAGCGGGCTGGTTTTTGTCTACGAGCAGTACTTC.

The chain is built from TRBV2 and TRBJ2-5; 10 nucleotides align to TRBD2. CDR3 length: 19 residues. Germline loops: CDR1 SNHLY, CDR2 FYNNEI. The V gene end was trimmed by 5 bases and the J gene end by 3 bases; junction bases not matched to a gene: 18. CDR3 in amino acids: CASSHVVSGGAYIEETQYF. CDR3 in DNA: TGTGCCAGCAGTCATGTAGTGAGCGGGGGGGCCTATATCGAAGAGACCCAGTACTTC.

The rearrangement links TRBV28 to TRBJ1-5; 9 nucleotides agree with TRBD1. The V gene's germline CDR1 is MDHEN and CDR2 SYDVKM. This CDR3 spans 15 amino acids. Losses at the gene ends were 5 bases for V and 5 bases for J; bases not matched to a gene: 7. The CDR3 DNA sequence: TGTGCCAGCAGTATTACAACAGGGGGCCATCAGCCCCAGCATTTT. It is translated as CASSITTGGHQPQHF.

This clone was counted a single time. This chain joins TRBV2 and TRBJ2-5, with 7 bases identical to TRBD2. The germline V gene has CDR1 SNHLY and CDR2 FYNNEI. V lost 3 bases and J lost 7; bases outside the gene matches: 11. There are 15 residues in the CDR3. The CDR3 spells CASSDRGDGMGTQYF. The CDR3 coding sequence is TGTGCCAGCAGTGATCGGGGGGACGGGATGGGGACCCAGTACTTC.

V usage is TRBV5-6 and J usage is TRBJ2-1; D is unresolved. CDR3 length: 16 amino acids. CDR1 and CDR2 from the germline V gene are SGHDT and YYEEEE. V was shortened by 3 bases and J by 0 bases, with 13 bases between the two germline ends. CDR3 nucleotide sequence: TGTGCCAGCAGCTCCCTCGTGACATTCTCCTACAATGAGCAGTTCTTC. Its protein product is CASSSLVTFSYNEQFF.